Here is one T cell receptor (beta chain) with its context. The sample comes from a study of blood T cell repertoires in COVID-19. Study-wide background: Acute and convalescent COVID-19 samples came from the United States, Italy and Spain. Nucleic acid was either cDNA or gDNA, and it came from T cells, B-cell-depleted T cells, or PBMCs.

The CDR3 runs to 18 residues. J lost 0 bases, V lost 1 base, and 10 bases had no gene match. Per germline, CDR1 LGHDT and CDR2 YNNKEL (reference sequence). Study processing details: For nucleated cells, counts were estimated from reference gene primer amplification. Assay used: immunoSEQ multiplex PCR; TCRdb lists only in-frame clones, some missing. Clone size and the V and J calls come from that table; the DNA yielded D and trimming. Of some 140,000 clones in the sample, about 79% were seen once. V gene TRBV3-1 (or the pseudogene TRBV3-2) combines with J gene TRBJ2-7; 9 positions agree with TRBD2. The sequenced sample consisted of peripheral blood. The source of this sequence is a woman aged 55-70 years with acute or convalescent COVID-19. CDR3 in amino acids: CASSQGLGLAGSSYEQYF. The CDR3 coding sequence is TGTGCCAGCAGCCAAGGCCTCGGGCTAGCGGGGAGCTCCTACGAGCAGTACTTC.